A selection of T cell receptor beta chains follows, all from one sample in a study of blood T cells in healthy people across ages. TCRdb fed the 5' RACE reads into MiXCR, producing one record per CDR3 protein. Of 1.5 million to 2 million distinct CDR3 sequences in the sample, about 39% are singletons; the top ten hold more than 20%. The sequenced material came from blood. These receptors all come from a human donor in good health. CDR3s include the opening cysteine and the closing phenylalanine or tryptophan. The D gene is left open where the match is weak. For some rows the clone size is stated as once, few or many, or as a class when expanded; others skip it.

d_call j_call v_call clone_size cdr3_nt cdr3_aa
. TRBJ2-1 TRBV29-1 . TGCAGCTCCCCTCGAGGTGCAGCGGGTGGGCCTGAGCAGTTCTTC CSSPRGAAGGPEQFF
. TRBJ2-5 TRBV24-1 few TGTGCCACCAGTGATCCGACTCCCCGGGGTTACCAAGAGACCCAGTACTTC CATSDPTPRGYQETQYF
TRBD1 TRBJ2-7 TRBV6-6 few TGTGCCAGCAGTACGCACAGGGGGAGCTCCTACGAGCAGTACTTC CASSTHRGSSYEQYF
. TRBJ2-3 TRBV29-1 . TGCAGCGTCAAATATTTTCCGTCTGGCTCAGGCTTTCTGGATACGCAGTATTTT CSVKYFPSGSGFLDTQYF
. TRBJ2-3 TRBV10-3 few TGTGCCATCAGTGAGTCAAGGCTAGCTTCCCCAGATACGCAGTATTTT CAISESRLASPDTQYF
TRBD2 TRBJ2-3 TRBV29-1 few TGCAGCGTTGAAAAGGGAGGGGAGACGCAGTATTTT CSVEKGGETQYF
TRBD2 TRBJ2-7 TRBV7-2 few TGTGCCAGCGGGGGGGGGAAGGGTTGGTACGAGCAGTACTTC CASGGGKGWYEQYF
. TRBJ2-5 TRBV15 . TGTGCCACCAGCAGAGCACAGAGCGAGACCCAGTACTTC CATSRAQSETQYF
. TRBJ1-2 TRBV29-1 . TGCAGCGTTGTTTATGGCTACACCTTC CSVVYGYTF
. TRBJ2-7 TRBV5-1 . TGCGCCAGCAGCTTTCCCGGGGTAACCTACGAGCAGTACTTC CASSFPGVTYEQYF
. TRBJ2-1 TRBV9 . TGTGCCAGCAGCGTAGGGGGGAAACTGAGCAATGAGCAGTTCTTC CASSVGGKLSNEQFF